This T cell receptor (beta chain) was captured by sequencing in a study of Graves' ophthalmopathy and Graves' hyperthyroidism (dated by TCRdb to the late 2010s). About the investigation overall: Peripheral blood samples were taken at the time of initial diagnosis, before any treatment was given. To explore V-J signatures that distinguish ophthalmopathy from hyperthyroidism, a discovery set of about a hundred patients was enrolled, made up of 40 to 45 with ophthalmopathy and around 60 with stable hyperthyroidism. In roughly six hyperthyroidism patients, the T-cell repertoires found in thyroid tissue were compared with those found in blood. The study used signatures of the TCR beta repertoire to tell Graves' ophthalmopathy apart from Graves' hyperthyroidism and to predict which patients would progress to ophthalmopathy. In total, 135 blood samples were TCR-sequenced: 40 to 45 ophthalmopathy, about 75 hyperthyroidism and some 17 hyperthyroidism-to-ophthalmopathy patients. The independent validation cohort included 18 to 20 hyperthyroidism patients plus 17 patients who later progressed from hyperthyroidism to ophthalmopathy. Once sampling was done, hyperthyroidism patients were given methimazole at a starting dose of 30 mg daily, while ophthalmopathy patients were given high-dose intravenous methylprednisolone. The 75 to 100 discovery patients were randomly divided into training and test sets at a 7:3 ratio. General study outcomes and caveats: Among expanded thyroid clonotypes with frequency above 0.001, most also showed up in blood, which suggests that blood repertoires may reflect the thyroid immune response. In cross-validation, the 13-signature model distinguished ophthalmopathy from stable hyperthyroidism with around 90% sensitivity and around 84% specificity, while in the test set the corresponding values were 80% and 75%. No statistical method was used to set the sample size in advance, and the investigators knew which group each participant was assigned to. In validation, the model predicted ophthalmopathy progression with 70.59% sensitivity and approximately 75% specificity; some twelve predicted patients were CT-confirmed with GO in a median of approximately six months.

Hyperthyroidism was considered stable if no progression to ophthalmopathy occurred within 18 months of follow-up. The hyperthyroidism patients were 18 to 65 years old and newly diagnosed, with a disease duration of less than 2 months. Patients with other autoimmune diseases, uncontrolled infections, pregnancy or lactation were excluded. Diagnosis was based on clinical symptoms, serum thyroxine, TRAb, thyroid ultrasound and orbital computed tomography. Ficoll-Paque density gradient centrifugation was used to isolate PBMCs from approximately 10 ml of fresh peripheral blood. Total RNA was extracted using Trizol reagent, and RNA quality was checked on an Agilent 2100 Bioanalyzer. For repertoire sequencing, the TCR beta CDR3 regions were amplified from RNA transcripts. The first round of RT-PCR was done with HTBI primers and the Qiagen OneStep RT-PCR kit, and was followed by a second round of multiplex PCR, then size selection and purification. Libraries were sequenced on an Illumina HiSeq2000 using paired-end 100 bp reads. In the source study's methods: Reads were processed with SOAPnuke, discarding reads with adapters, uncalled bases, mean Phred below 15, or no exact constant-primer or identifier match. High-quality paired reads were merged with COPE v1.2.5. Unique nucleotide sequences were defined as clonotypes and aligned to IMGT TRB V, D and J references using MiTCR v1.1. Analysis was restricted to V-J combinations with a frequency above 0.0001, which covered roughly 99% of repertoires. A TCR clonal expansion and chaos score per V-J combination was defined as the ratio of F50 clonal expansion to chaos observed in the TCRdist matrix. Features were reduced by Welch's t-statistics and random forest to approximately 13 V-J combinations, which fed a naive Bayes classifier. The Morisita-Horn index was used to measure how similar the thyroid and blood repertoires were. TCRdb reprocessing: public reads trimmed at Q25 with fastp, clones called with MiXCR, in-frame beta chains kept. Duplicate CDR3 protein sequences are folded into a single record with the most common DNA and genes. The V and J calls here are based on TCRdb, not the publication. The sample yields about 620,000 distinct CDR3 sequences; about 20% were counted once. The ten largest clones take up roughly 6.9% of the sample.

To note about this clonotype: This receptor's antigen is unknown. Qualities for individual bases were not recorded, and no much larger clone is one base off.

According to the germline V gene, CDR1 reads SGHAT and CDR2 reads FQNNGV. The CDR3 spans 14 residues, from the cysteine through the phenylalanine. Only CDR3 DNA remains: 42 bases, in frame from the first base. A distance of 12 bases separates the germline ends of V and J, which lose 4 bases and 3 bases respectively. This clonotype was obtained from a woman between 18 and 30 years old with stable Graves' hyperthyroidism. Some clones in this sample may be carry-over from other donors' samples. Donor details come from another sample of the same person, matched by shared clones. Sequencing input: peripheral blood. The sequence links TRBV11-2 to TRBJ1-1, with TRBD1 as a weak D call on 5 bases. The DNA sequence is given as TGTGCCAGCAGCTATACGCGGGGGGACACTGAAGCTTTCTTT. Its amino acids are CASSYTRGDTEAFF.